The rows below give T cell receptor beta chains drawn from one sample of a study of identifying expanded T cells in peripheral blood. Here immunoSEQ multiplex PCR was the method, and the copy in TCRdb shows in-frame clones only, minus some. The repertoire has 85,000 to 95,000 clones, 88% of them found once; the top ten carry about 3.9%. Sequenced input: blood. These TCRs come from a person between 18 and 70 years old in good health. Both conserved end residues are part of each CDR3. Each record gives: J gene, D gene, V gene, clone size, CDR3 protein, CDR3 DNA. D genes are given only for firm matches. Size is stated for part of the rows, as once, few or many counts, or as a class when the clone is expanded.

j_call: TRBJ2-7; d_call: -; v_call: TRBV6-1; clone_size: -; cdr3_aa: CASSVQAAPSYEQYF; cdr3_nt: TGTGCCAGCAGTGTACAGGCCGCCCCTTCCTACGAGCAGTACTTC
j_call: TRBJ2-1; d_call: -; v_call: TRBV6-5; clone_size: -; cdr3_aa: CASNVREYNEQFF; cdr3_nt: TGTGCCAGCAATGTTAGGGAATACAATGAGCAGTTCTTC
j_call: TRBJ2-7; d_call: TRBD2; v_call: TRBV27; clone_size: -; cdr3_aa: CASRNGREILYEQYF; cdr3_nt: TGTGCCAGCAGGAACGGGAGGGAGATTCTCTACGAGCAGTACTTC
j_call: TRBJ1-4; d_call: TRBD1; v_call: TRBV29-1; clone_size: -; cdr3_aa: CSVAPGTGIEKLFF; cdr3_nt: TGCAGCGTTGCGCCCGGGACAGGGATTGAAAAACTGTTTTTT
j_call: TRBJ1-1; d_call: TRBD1; v_call: TRBV28; clone_size: -; cdr3_aa: CASVDRGELNTEAFF; cdr3_nt: TGTGCCAGTGTTGACAGGGGCGAACTGAACACTGAAGCTTTCTTT
j_call: TRBJ2-7; d_call: -; v_call: TRBV28; clone_size: -; cdr3_aa: CASSAPGTYEQYF; cdr3_nt: TGTGCCAGCAGTGCCCCGGGGACGTACGAGCAGTACTTC
j_call: TRBJ2-2; d_call: -; v_call: TRBV30; clone_size: -; cdr3_aa: CAWSVTATGELFF; cdr3_nt: TGTGCCTGGAGTGTCACGGCAACCGGGGAGCTGTTTTTT
j_call: TRBJ1-2; d_call: -; v_call: TRBV10-1; clone_size: few; cdr3_aa: CASSERPNYGYTF; cdr3_nt: TGCGCCAGCAGTGAGAGACCCAACTATGGCTACACCTTC
j_call: TRBJ2-1; d_call: -; v_call: TRBV7-9; clone_size: -; cdr3_aa: CASSLEQVTYNEQFF; cdr3_nt: TGTGCCAGCAGCTTAGAGCAGGTTACCTACAATGAGCAGTTCTTC
j_call: TRBJ1-4; d_call: -; v_call: TRBV28; clone_size: -; cdr3_aa: CASSLFPGRALPTNEKLFF; cdr3_nt: TGTGCCAGCAGTTTATTCCCCGGGAGGGCGTTACCAACTAATGAAAAACTGTTTTTT
j_call: TRBJ2-5; d_call: -; v_call: TRBV28; clone_size: -; cdr3_aa: CASKPTFQGNQETQYF; cdr3_nt: TGTGCCAGCAAACCGACCTTCCAGGGGAACCAAGAGACCCAGTACTTC
j_call: TRBJ1-6; d_call: -; v_call: TRBV19; clone_size: few; cdr3_aa: CASTGVVNSPLHF; cdr3_nt: TGTGCCAGTACGGGGGTGGTGAATTCACCCCTCCACTTT
j_call: TRBJ1-2; d_call: -; v_call: TRBV28; clone_size: -; cdr3_aa: CASLQGYYGYTF; cdr3_nt: TGTGCCAGCCTCCAGGGGTACTATGGCTACACCTTC
j_call: TRBJ2-3; d_call: -; v_call: TRBV5-6; clone_size: -; cdr3_aa: CASSLSGVYTQYF; cdr3_nt: TGTGCCAGCAGCTTATCCGGGGTTTATACGCAGTATTTT
j_call: TRBJ2-7; d_call: -; v_call: TRBV11-2; clone_size: -; cdr3_aa: CASSYPREGGSYEQYF; cdr3_nt: TGTGCCAGCAGCTACCCCAGGGAGGGGGGATCCTACGAGCAGTACTTC
j_call: TRBJ2-3; d_call: -; v_call: TRBV25-1; clone_size: -; cdr3_aa: CASSAEGVTDTQYF; cdr3_nt: TGTGCCAGCAGTGCGGAGGGGGTTACAGATACGCAGTATTTT
j_call: TRBJ2-7; d_call: -; v_call: TRBV11-2; clone_size: -; cdr3_aa: CASSLAPFAEQYF; cdr3_nt: TGTGCCAGCAGCTTGGCGCCATTCGCCGAGCAGTACTTC
j_call: TRBJ2-7; d_call: TRBD2; v_call: TRBV5-4; clone_size: -; cdr3_aa: CASSPRGLAGTYEQYF; cdr3_nt: TGTGCCAGCAGCCCGCGGGGACTAGCGGGAACCTACGAGCAGTACTTC
j_call: TRBJ2-5; d_call: -; v_call: TRBV7-2; clone_size: -; cdr3_aa: CASSLVGGRGGETQYF; cdr3_nt: TGTGCCAGCAGCTTAGTCGGCGGGAGAGGGGGGGAGACCCAGTACTTC
j_call: TRBJ1-4; d_call: -; v_call: TRBV2; clone_size: -; cdr3_aa: CASHRGMDEKLFF; cdr3_nt: TGTGCCAGCCACCGAGGGATGGATGAAAAACTGTTTTTT
j_call: TRBJ1-2; d_call: TRBD1; v_call: TRBV30; clone_size: -; cdr3_aa: CAWSAGTGANYGYTF; cdr3_nt: TGTGCCTGGAGTGCCGGGACAGGGGCGAACTATGGCTACACCTTC
j_call: TRBJ2-5; d_call: TRBD1; v_call: TRBV28; clone_size: -; cdr3_aa: CASSLQGDWETQYF; cdr3_nt: TGTGCCAGCAGTTTACAGGGGGATTGGGAGACCCAGTACTTC
j_call: TRBJ2-7; d_call: -; v_call: TRBV19; clone_size: -; cdr3_aa: CASSISVTYEQYF; cdr3_nt: TGTGCCAGTAGTATTTCGGTTACCTACGAGCAGTACTTC
j_call: TRBJ1-4; d_call: TRBD1; v_call: TRBV7-9; clone_size: -; cdr3_aa: CASGPRTGGEKLFF; cdr3_nt: TGTGCCAGCGGACCTAGGACAGGAGGAGAAAAACTGTTTTTT
j_call: TRBJ1-4; d_call: -; v_call: TRBV9; clone_size: -; cdr3_aa: CASSPQSGGGKGKLFF; cdr3_nt: TGTGCCAGCAGCCCCCAAAGTGGCGGGGGAAAGGGGAAACTGTTTTTT
j_call: TRBJ1-4; d_call: -; v_call: TRBV27; clone_size: -; cdr3_aa: CASSLPGVWREKLFF; cdr3_nt: TGTGCCAGCAGTTTACCCGGGGTCTGGAGGGAAAAACTGTTTTTT
j_call: TRBJ1-2; d_call: -; v_call: TRBV7-9; clone_size: once; cdr3_aa: CASSLGAGYTF; cdr3_nt: TGTGCCAGCAGCTTGGGGGCCGGCTACACCTTC
j_call: TRBJ2-1; d_call: -; v_call: TRBV4-1; clone_size: -; cdr3_aa: CASSQDPSRGPYNEQFF; cdr3_nt: TGCGCCAGCAGCCAAGACCCTAGCCGCGGTCCTTACAATGAGCAGTTCTTC